Presented here are 10 T cell receptor beta chains from one specimen sequenced in a study of cytomegalovirus exposure and HLA in healthy donors. Assay used: immunoSEQ multiplex PCR; TCRdb lists only in-frame clones, some missing. The sample consists of fewer than 200,000 clones, less than 90% of them appearing once. The source material was PBMCs. These receptor sequences come from a woman in her twenties or thirties in good health and CMV-seronegative.

This chain links TRBV10-3 with TRBJ2-7; D ambiguous. The germline V gene has CDR1 ENHRY and CDR2 SYGVKD. Trimming stripped 3 bases from V and 1 base from J, with 10 bases between. This CDR3 has 14 residues. As DNA, the CDR3 is TGTGCCATCAGTGATGGAAGCTCTTCCTACGAGCAGTACTTC. Translation gives CAISDGSSSYEQYF.

This clone appeared a few times. The gene calls are TRBV7-9 and TRBJ2-1, with D unresolved. Trimming took 2 bases from V and 9 from J, leaving 5 bases between them. CDR3 size: 11 residues. The germline V gene has CDR1 SEHNR and CDR2 FQNEAQ (reference sequence). The chain's CDR3 is CASSLFSEQFF. The CDR3 DNA reads TGTGCCAGCAGCTTATTCTCTGAGCAGTTCTTC.

The V gene is TRBV9, the J gene TRBJ2-6; no firm D call. The germline V gene has CDR1 SGDLS and CDR2 YYNGEE. V lost 0 bases and J 0 bases, leaving 7 bases between the germline ends. The CDR3 contains 16 residues. CDR3 residues: CASSVARSSGANVLTF. The DNA of the CDR3 is TGTGCCAGCAGCGTAGCTAGGAGCTCTGGGGCCAACGTCCTGACTTTC.

The V and J genes are TRBV6-1 and TRBJ2-2; D might be TRBD2 (5 bases). The CDR3 is 15 residues long. The germline CDR1 and CDR2 sequences are MNHNS and SASEGT. Trimming removed 7 bases at V and 0 bases at J, with 12 bases between. CDR3 protein: CASTGRGANTGELFF. CDR3 DNA: TGTGCCAGCACCGGACGGGGAGCGAACACCGGGGAGCTGTTTTTT.

This rearrangement joins TRBV10-3 to TRBJ1-2; D gene ambiguous. This CDR3 is built from 14 residues. The germline CDR1 and CDR2 sequences are ENHRY and SYGVKD. The V and J ends lost 0 bases and 7 bases respectively, with 12 bases between them. The CDR3: CAISESGGISGYTF. The DNA for the CDR3 is TGTGCCATCAGTGAGTCGGGAGGGATAAGTGGCTACACCTTC.

The gene calls are TRBV7-8 and TRBJ2-1; 8 bases map to TRBD1. The trim removed 1 base at V and 8 bases at J, leaving 4 bases unmatched. CDR1 and CDR2 from the germline V gene are SGHVS and FQNEAQ. The CDR3 has 14 residues. CDR3 sequence: CASSLEDREHEQFF. CDR3 DNA: TGTGCCAGCAGCTTAGAGGACAGGGAACATGAGCAGTTCTTC.

A few counts support this clone. The chain joins TRBV7-8 to TRBJ2-7; D not certain. The CDR3 has 13 amino acids. V lost 1 base to trimming and J lost 5 bases, with 9 bases between them. From germline, CDR1 is SGHVS and CDR2 FQNEAQ. CDR3 sequence reads: CASSLDFRDEQYF. In DNA, the CDR3 is TGTGCCAGCAGCTTAGATTTTCGAGACGAGCAGTACTTC. The whole variable domain, remainder taken from reference TRBV7-8 and TRBJ2-7, is GAGVSQSPRYKVAKRGQDVALRCDPISGHVSLFWYQQALGQGPEFLTYFQNEAQLDKSGLPSDRFFAERPEGSVSTLKIQRTQQEDSAVYLCASSLDFRDEQYFGPGTRLTVT.

The chain joins TRBV4-3 to TRBJ2-2; no clear D gene. V was clipped by 3 bases and J by 1 base, with 15 bases between them. The CDR3 totals 17 residues. Per germline, CDR1 LGHNA and CDR2 YSLEER. The chain's CDR3 is CASSHGPGRQNTGELFF. CDR3 DNA: TGCGCCAGCAGCCACGGACCCGGAAGACAGAACACCGGGGAGCTGTTTTTT.

The V call is TRBV7-3, the J call TRBJ2-2, with D unclear. The V gene lost 1 base and the J gene lost 11 bases, with 8 bases spanning the gap. The germline gives CDR1 SGHTA, CDR2 FQGTGA. This CDR3 comprises 12 residues. The CDR3 reads CASSLNGGELFF. The CDR3 region has the DNA TGTGCCAGCAGCTTAAATGGCGGAGAGCTGTTTTTT.

The rearrangement links TRBV19 to TRBJ1-6; perhaps TRBD1 as D (5 bases). The CDR3 is 15 residues long. Trimming removed 7 bases at V and 8 bases at J, with 18 bases between. CDR1 and CDR2 (germline): LNHDA, SQIVND (reference sequence). The CDR3 coding sequence is TGTGCCAGTAAAGCCCCTCAGCAGGGTGATTCACCCCTCCACTTT. It codes for CASKAPQQGDSPLHF.